The clone carrying this T cell receptor beta chain was observed a few times. Its target is not known. TCRdb analysed the 5' RACE reads with MiXCR anew, one entry per CDR3 protein. The data show about 540,000 distinct CDR3 sequences, with more than 9.5% seen just once and about 6.5% held by the top ten. The data were obtained in a study of CD8 T cells in ankylosing spondylitis. Overall study findings and caveats: Reports say disease-linked clones showed up significantly more in matched ankylosing spondylitis synovial fluid. The study identified a TCR beta motif of several highly homologous variants that appeared characteristic of ankylosing spondylitis blood.

In germline, CDR1 is SEHNR, CDR2 FQNEAQ (reference sequence). Trimming left V 2 bases short and J 3 bases short, with 19 bases between. This CDR3 contains 17 residues. This receptor was taken from a male donor with ankylosing spondylitis. Material for sequencing was blood, either unsorted or a sorted T cell fraction (not recorded which). The chain uses TRBV7-9 and TRBJ1-2; D possibly corresponds to TRBD1 (5 bases). CDR3 in DNA: TGTGCCAGCAGCTTAATGGCAGGGAGGAGTATCGACTATGGCTACACCTTC. Translated: CASSLMAGRSIDYGYTF.